The source of this TCR beta chain is a study of OX40 agonist ivuxolimab in advanced cancers. J lost 9 bases, V lost 6 bases, and 7 bases had no gene match. This CDR3 has 12 amino acids. Germline CDR1 MDHEN, CDR2 SYDVKM. Only a few counts were recorded for this clone. Only in-frame clones appear in the TCRdb table, and some are missing; sequencing was by immunoSEQ multiplex PCR. The repertoire holds around 70,000 clones, almost 85% seen once, with around 5% in the top ten. The chain couples TRBV28 to TRBJ2-5; TRBD1 agrees at 7 bases. This clonotype was obtained from an adult with an advanced solid tumor such as melanoma, head and neck, liver or kidney cancer. Sequences were derived from CD4+ or CD8+ T cells sorted from blood, sampled in a trial of the OX40 agonist ivuxolimab. CDR3 bases: TGTGCCAGCAGGACAGGGAAGGGGTCCCAGTACTTC. As protein: CASRTGKGSQYF.